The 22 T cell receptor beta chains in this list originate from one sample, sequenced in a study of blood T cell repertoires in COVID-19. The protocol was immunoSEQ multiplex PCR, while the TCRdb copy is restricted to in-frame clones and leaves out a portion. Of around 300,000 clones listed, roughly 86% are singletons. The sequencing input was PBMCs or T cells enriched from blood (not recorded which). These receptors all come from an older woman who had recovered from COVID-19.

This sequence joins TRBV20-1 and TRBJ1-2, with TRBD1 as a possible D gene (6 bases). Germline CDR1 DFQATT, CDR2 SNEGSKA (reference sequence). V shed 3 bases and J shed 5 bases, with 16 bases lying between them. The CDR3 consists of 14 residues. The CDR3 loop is CSASNRVAIYGYTF. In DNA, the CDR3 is TGCAGTGCTAGTAACAGGGTTGCCATTTATGGCTACACCTTC.

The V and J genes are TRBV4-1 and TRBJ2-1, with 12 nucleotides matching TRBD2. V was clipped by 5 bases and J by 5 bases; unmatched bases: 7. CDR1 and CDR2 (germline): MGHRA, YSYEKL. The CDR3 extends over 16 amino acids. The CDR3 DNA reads TGCGCCAGCAGCATTCCCCTAGCGGGAGGGCACAATGAGCAGTTCTTC. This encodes CASSIPLAGGHNEQFF.

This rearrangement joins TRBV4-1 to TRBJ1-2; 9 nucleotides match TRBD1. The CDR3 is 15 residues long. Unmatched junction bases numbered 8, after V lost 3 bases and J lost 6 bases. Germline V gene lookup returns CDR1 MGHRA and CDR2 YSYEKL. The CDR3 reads CASSQADRGADGYTF. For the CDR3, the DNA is TGCGCCAGCAGCCAGGCGGACAGGGGTGCGGATGGCTACACCTTC.

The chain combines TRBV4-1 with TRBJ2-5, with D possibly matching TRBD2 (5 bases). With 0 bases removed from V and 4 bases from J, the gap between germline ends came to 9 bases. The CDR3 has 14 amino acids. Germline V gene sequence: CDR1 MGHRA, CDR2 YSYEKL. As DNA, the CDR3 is TGCGCCAGCAGCCAAGACAGCGGTGGAGAGACCCAGTACTTC. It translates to CASSQDSGGETQYF.

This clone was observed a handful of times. The CDR3 DNA reads TGTGCCAGCAGCCAGGCTAGCGGGAGGTACGAGCAGTACTTC. Amino acid sequence: CASSQASGRYEQYF. The chain carries TRBV3-1 (or the pseudogene TRBV3-2) and TRBJ2-7; 11 nucleotides agree with TRBD2. Trimming cost V 3 bases and J 4 bases; bases outside gene matches: 2. The germline V gene encodes CDR1 LGHDT and CDR2 YNNKEL (reference sequence). The CDR3 spans 14 residues.

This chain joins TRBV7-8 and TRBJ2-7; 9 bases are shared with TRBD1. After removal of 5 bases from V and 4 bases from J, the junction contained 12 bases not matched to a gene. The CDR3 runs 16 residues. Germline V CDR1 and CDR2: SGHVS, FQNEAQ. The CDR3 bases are TGTGCCAGCAGCCTAGGGGGGACAGGGAGCCCTTACGAGCAGTACTTC. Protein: CASSLGGTGSPYEQYF. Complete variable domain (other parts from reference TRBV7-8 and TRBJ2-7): GAGVSQSPRYKVAKRGQDVALRCDPISGHVSLFWYQQALGQGPEFLTYFQNEAQLDKSGLPSDRFFAERPEGSVSTLKIQRTQQEDSAVYLCASSLGGTGSPYEQYFGPGTRLTVT.

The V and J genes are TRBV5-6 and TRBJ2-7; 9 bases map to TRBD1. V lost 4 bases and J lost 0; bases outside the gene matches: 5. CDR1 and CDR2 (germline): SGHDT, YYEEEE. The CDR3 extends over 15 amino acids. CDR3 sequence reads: CASSPGTGTSYEQYF. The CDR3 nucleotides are TGTGCCAGCAGCCCAGGGACAGGGACCTCCTACGAGCAGTACTTC.

The CDR3 sequence: CASSQALAGRFETQYF. CDR3 DNA: TGCGCCAGCAGCCAAGCCCTAGCGGGACGTTTTGAGACCCAGTACTTC. This chain connects TRBV4-1 to TRBJ2-5; 9 positions match TRBD2. The ends lost 1 base at V and 5 bases at J; junction bases unmatched: 8. The CDR3 spans 16 residues. The germline V gene has CDR1 MGHRA and CDR2 YSYEKL.

The CDR3 reads CASSPRTGGIELFF. As DNA, the CDR3 is TGTGCCAGCAGCCCTCGTACGGGAGGGATTGAGCTGTTTTTT. V gene TRBV9 combines with J gene TRBJ2-2, with 8 nucleotides matching TRBD2. V dropped 4 bases and J dropped 11; count of bases not matched to a gene: 10. The length of the CDR3 is 14 residues. The V gene's germline CDR1 is SGDLS and CDR2 YYNGEE.

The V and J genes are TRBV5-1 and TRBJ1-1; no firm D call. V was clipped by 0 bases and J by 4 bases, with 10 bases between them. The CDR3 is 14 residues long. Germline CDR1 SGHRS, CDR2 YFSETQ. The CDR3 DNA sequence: TGCGCCAGCAGCTTGGGACTAAGAGGCACTGAAGCTTTCTTT. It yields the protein CASSLGLRGTEAFF.

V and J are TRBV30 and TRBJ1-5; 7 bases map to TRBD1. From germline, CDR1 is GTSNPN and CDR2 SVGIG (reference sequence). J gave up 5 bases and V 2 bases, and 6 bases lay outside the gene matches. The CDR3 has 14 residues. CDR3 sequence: CAWSPQGGYQPQHF. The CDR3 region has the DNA TGTGCCTGGAGTCCCCAGGGGGGATATCAGCCCCAGCATTTT. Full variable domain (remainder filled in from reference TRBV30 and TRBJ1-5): SQTIHQWPATLVQPVGSPLSLECTVEGTSNPNLYWYRQAAGRGLQLLFYSVGIGQISSEVPQNLSASRPQDRQFILSSKKLLLSDSGFYLCAWSPQGGYQPQHFGDGTRLSIL.

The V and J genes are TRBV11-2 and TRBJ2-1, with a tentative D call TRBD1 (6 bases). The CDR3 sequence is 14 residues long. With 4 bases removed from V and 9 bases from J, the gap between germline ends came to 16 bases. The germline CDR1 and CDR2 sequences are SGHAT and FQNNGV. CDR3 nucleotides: TGTGCCAGCAGCTCGCAACAGGGAATCGGTGAGCAGTTCTTC. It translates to CASSSQQGIGEQFF.

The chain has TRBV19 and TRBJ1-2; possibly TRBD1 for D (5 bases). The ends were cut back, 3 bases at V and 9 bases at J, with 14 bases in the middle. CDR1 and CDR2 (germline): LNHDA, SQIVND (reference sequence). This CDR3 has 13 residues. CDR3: CASSILDTARYTF. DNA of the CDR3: TGTGCCAGTAGTATCTTGGACACGGCTCGCTACACCTTC.

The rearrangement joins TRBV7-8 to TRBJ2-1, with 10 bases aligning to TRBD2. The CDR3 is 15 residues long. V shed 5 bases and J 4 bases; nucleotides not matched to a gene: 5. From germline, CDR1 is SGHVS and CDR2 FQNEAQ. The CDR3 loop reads CASSRGLAEYNEQFF. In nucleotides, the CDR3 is TGTGCCAGCAGCAGAGGACTAGCGGAGTACAATGAGCAGTTCTTC.

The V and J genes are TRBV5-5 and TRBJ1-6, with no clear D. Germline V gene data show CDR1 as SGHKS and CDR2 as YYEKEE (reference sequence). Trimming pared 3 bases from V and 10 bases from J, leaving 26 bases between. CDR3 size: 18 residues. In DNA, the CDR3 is TGTGCCAGCAGCTCCGGCTACCCGTCCTCGGGATATGGGTCACCCCTCCACTTT. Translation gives CASSSGYPSSGYGSPLHF.

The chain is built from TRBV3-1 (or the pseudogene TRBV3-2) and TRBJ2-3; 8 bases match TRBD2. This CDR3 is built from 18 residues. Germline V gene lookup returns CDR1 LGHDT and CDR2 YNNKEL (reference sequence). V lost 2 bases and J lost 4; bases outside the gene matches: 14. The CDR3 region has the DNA TGTGCCAGCAGCCAACGGGGGGGCGGGGTGAGTGTTGCAGATACGCAGTATTTT. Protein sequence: CASSQRGGGVSVADTQYF.

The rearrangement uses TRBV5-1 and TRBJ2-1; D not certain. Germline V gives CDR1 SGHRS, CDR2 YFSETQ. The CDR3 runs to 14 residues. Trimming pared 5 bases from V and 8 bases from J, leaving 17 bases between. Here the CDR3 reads CASSPPRREDEQFF. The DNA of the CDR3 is TGCGCCAGCAGTCCCCCAAGAAGAGAAGATGAGCAGTTCTTC. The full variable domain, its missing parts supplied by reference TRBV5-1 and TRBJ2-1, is KAGVTQTPRYLIKTRGQQVTLSCSPISGHRSVSWYQQTPGQGLQFLFEYFSETQRNKGNFPGRFSGRQFSNSRSEMNVSTLELGDSALYLCASSPPRREDEQFFGPGTRLTVL.

CDR3 sequence: CAWSASGNTIYF. CDR3 in DNA: TGTGCCTGGAGTGCCAGTGGAAACACCATATATTTT. The chain carries TRBV30 and TRBJ1-3; D is unclear. The CDR3 contains 12 residues. Trimming cost V 1 base and J 3 bases, with 4 bases left between them. Per the germline V gene, CDR1 is GTSNPN and CDR2 is SVGIG (reference sequence).

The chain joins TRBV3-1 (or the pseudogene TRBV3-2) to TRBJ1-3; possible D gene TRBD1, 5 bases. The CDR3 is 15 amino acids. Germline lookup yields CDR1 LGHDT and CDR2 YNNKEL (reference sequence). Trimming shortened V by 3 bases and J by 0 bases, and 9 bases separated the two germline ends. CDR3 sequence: CASSQGGLSGNTIYF. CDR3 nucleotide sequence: TGTGCCAGCAGCCAGGGGGGTCTCTCTGGAAACACCATATATTTT.

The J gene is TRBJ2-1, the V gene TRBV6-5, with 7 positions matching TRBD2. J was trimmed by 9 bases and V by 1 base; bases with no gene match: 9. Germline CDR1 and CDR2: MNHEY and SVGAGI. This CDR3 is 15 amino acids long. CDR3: CASSYYASGEGEQFF. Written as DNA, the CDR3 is TGTGCCAGCAGTTACTATGCTAGCGGTGAGGGTGAGCAGTTCTTC.

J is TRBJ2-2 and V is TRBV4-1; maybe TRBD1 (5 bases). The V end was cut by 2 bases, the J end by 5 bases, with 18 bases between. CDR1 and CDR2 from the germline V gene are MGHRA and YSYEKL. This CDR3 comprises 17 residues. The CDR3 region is CASSQPLGRGGTGELFF. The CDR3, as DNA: TGCGCCAGCAGCCAACCCTTAGGAAGGGGCGGAACCGGGGAGCTGTTTTTT.

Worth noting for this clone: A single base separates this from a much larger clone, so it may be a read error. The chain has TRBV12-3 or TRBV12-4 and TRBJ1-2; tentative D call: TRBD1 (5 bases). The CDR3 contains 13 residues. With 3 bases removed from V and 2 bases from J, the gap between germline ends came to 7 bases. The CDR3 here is CASSLAGNYGYTF. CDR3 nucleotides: TGTGCCAGCAGTTTGGCAGGGAACTATGGCTACACCTTC.